This T cell receptor beta chain was documented in a study of shared clonotypes between healthy human individuals. Per the germline V gene, CDR1 is LGHNA and CDR2 is YSLEER. The V segment lost 2 bases and the J segment 1 base; nucleotides outside the gene matches: 6. The CDR3 consists of 17 residues. Donors were Caucasian adults residing in Nashville, Tennessee, USA. The authors divided CD4+ cells into CD45RA+ naive and CD45RA-negative memory subsets. Per the study methods: From ImmunoSEQ came sequences covering only the junction and carrying no quality scores, so filtering differed. Clones were read by immunoSEQ multiplex PCR, and TCRdb kept only the in-frame ones, dropping some. V, J and clone size were drawn from that table, and D and trimming were deduced from the DNA. This table has about 1 million clones, about 75% appearing once.

The clonotype originates from a young man in good health. The chain combines TRBV4-3 with TRBJ2-2; TRBD1 agrees at 8 bases. The sequencing sample was made of memory CD4+ T cells sorted from blood. This sample's subset: CD45RA-negative fraction. CDR3 in amino acids: CASSQLRGPGNTGELFF. The CDR3, as DNA: TGCGCCAGCAGCCAACTCAGGGGGCCAGGGAACACCGGGGAGCTGTTTTTT.